This T cell receptor beta chain came from a study of T cell changes during pregnancy in multiple sclerosis. The table came from immunoSEQ multiplex PCR; TCRdb's copy has only in-frame clones and leaves some out. This sample has around 99,000 clones, with around 92% found just once. CDR1 and CDR2 from the germline V gene are SNHLY and FYNNEI. V was pared by 3 bases and J by 5 bases, with 19 bases between. The CDR3 is made up of 16 amino acids. The receptor was derived from a female donor in good health, enrolled as a control in a pregnancy study. The rearrangement uses TRBV2 and TRBJ1-2; tentatively, D is TRBD1 (5 bases). Sequencing used peripheral blood, obtained in the third trimester of pregnancy. This CDR3 is CASSDSGYGQAYGYTF. Written as DNA, the CDR3 is TGTGCCAGCAGTGACTCAGGGTACGGGCAGGCTTATGGCTACACCTTC.